One and the same sample provided the 28 T cell receptor beta chains below, sequenced in a study of brain metastases from non-small cell lung cancer. Assay used: immunoSEQ multiplex PCR; TCRdb lists only in-frame clones, some missing. Among under 1,500 clones listed, 70% to 85% were seen once. Sequenced material: tissue from a brain metastasis. The receptors derive from a donor at least 40 years old with non-small cell lung cancer.

The V and J genes are TRBV14 and TRBJ2-2, with 7 bases matching TRBD2. Trimming took 2 bases from V and 5 from J; bases not matched to a gene: 5. CDR3 size: 15 residues. Germline V gene sequence: CDR1 SGHDN, CDR2 FVKESK. The CDR3 DNA is TGTGCCAGCAGCCAAACGGGAGGCGGAACCGGGGAGCTGTTTTTT. Translating gives CASSQTGGGTGELFF.

This chain links TRBV6-6 with TRBJ1-4, with 7 bases aligning to TRBD1. Trimming took 7 bases from V and 7 from J; bases not matched to a gene: 9. CDR1 is MNHNY and CDR2 is SVGAGI in the germline V gene (reference sequence). CDR3 length equals 14 residues. The CDR3 nucleotides read TGTGCCAGCAATAAGGGGGCCTTAAGTGAAAAACTGTTTTTT. It is translated as CASNKGALSEKLFF.

This clone appeared once. V gene TRBV11-3 combines with J gene TRBJ2-2; D remains unclear. The germline V gene has CDR1 SGHNT and CDR2 YENEEA. V lost 5 bases, J lost 2 bases, and 6 bases lay in between. The CDR3 has 13 amino acids. The CDR3: CASSRSNTGELFF. DNA of the CDR3: TGTGCCAGCAGCAGGAGTAACACCGGGGAGCTGTTTTTT.

V usage is TRBV6-2 or TRBV6-3 and J usage is TRBJ1-3; 7 bases agree with TRBD1. The germline V gene has CDR1 MNHEY and CDR2 SVGEGT. The CDR3 is made up of 16 amino acids. V gave up 6 bases and J gave up 0 bases; unmatched junction bases: 8. The DNA of the CDR3 is TGTGCCAGCAGCTGGGACAGACAAGCCTCTGGAAACACCATATATTTT. Translation: CASSWDRQASGNTIYF.

This sequence joins TRBV25-1 and TRBJ2-5; D is uncertain. The CDR3 loop spans 14 amino acids. V gave up 2 bases and J gave up 4 bases, with 11 bases separating them. Germline values: CDR1 MGHDK, CDR2 SYGVNS. Here the CDR3 reads CASSETGDRETQYF. The DNA of the CDR3 is TGTGCCAGCAGTGAAACTGGGGATAGAGAGACCCAGTACTTC.

The chain is built from TRBV5-4 and TRBJ1-4; 7 bases are a match to TRBD1. This CDR3 spans 15 amino acids. With 4 bases clipped from V and 5 bases from J, the junction kept 8 bases outside the gene matches. Germline V gene lookup returns CDR1 SGHNT and CDR2 YYREEE (reference sequence). The CDR3 nucleotides read TGTGCCAGCAGCCTGCGACAGGGAGGGAATGAAAAACTGTTTTTT. It specifies CASSLRQGGNEKLFF.

The gene calls are TRBV28 and TRBJ1-1; no clear D. Trimming shortened V by 6 bases and J by 2 bases, and 13 bases separated the two germline ends. The CDR3 covers 14 residues. Germline V gene sequence: CDR1 MDHEN, CDR2 SYDVKM. In DNA, the CDR3 is TGTGCCAGCAGCCTACACCGACAAAACACTGAAGCTTTCTTT. This gives the protein CASSLHRQNTEAFF.

To note about this clone: Other DNA sequences in this specimen translate into the identical CDR3. V gene TRBV25-1 combines with J gene TRBJ2-1; TRBD2 might be the D (5 bases). The CDR3 contains 15 residues. CDR1 MGHDK and CDR2 SYGVNS come from the germline V gene. The ends were cut back, 6 bases at V and 2 bases at J, with 14 bases in the middle. This CDR3 reads CASSLAGATYNEQFF. DNA of the CDR3: TGTGCCAGCAGCTTGGCGGGTGCCACCTACAATGAGCAGTTCTTC.

V usage is TRBV7-6 and J usage is TRBJ2-1; weak D call: TRBD2 (6 bases). CDR3 length: 15 residues. Trimming pared 5 bases from V and 3 bases from J, leaving 14 bases between. The germline V gene has CDR1 SGHVS and CDR2 FNYEAQ. Written as DNA, the CDR3 is TGTGCCAGCAGCCGACTAGTGGGTATCTACAATGAGCAGTTCTTC. As protein: CASSRLVGIYNEQFF.

This clone was picked up a small number of times. V gene TRBV7-3 combines with J gene TRBJ2-2; the D gene is possibly TRBD2 (6 bases). The CDR3 runs to 15 residues. V lost 5 bases and J lost 4, with 14 bases in between. In germline, CDR1 is SGHTA, CDR2 FQGTGA. The CDR3 DNA reads as TGTGCCAGCAGCCTCGGGACTGCTGTCACCGGGGAGCTGTTTTTT. Its translation: CASSLGTAVTGELFF.

The V gene is TRBV10-3, the J gene TRBJ2-5; D is perhaps TRBD2 (6 bases). Between the trimmed V and J ends, which lost 10 bases and 4 bases, there was a span of 19 bases. The CDR3 consists of 14 residues. Looked up from germline, CDR1 is ENHRY and CDR2 is SYGVKD. CDR3 amino acids: CATKVPEGGETQYF. The DNA for the CDR3 is TGTGCCACCAAGGTCCCGGAGGGCGGAGAGACCCAGTACTTC.

This chain uses TRBV7-9 with TRBJ1-3; D may be TRBD1 (5 bases). The CDR3 spans 13 residues. V shed 5 bases and J shed 6 bases, with 11 bases lying between them. Germline CDR1 and CDR2: SEHNR and FQNEAQ (reference sequence). The CDR3: CASSAGGKNTIYF. CDR3 DNA sequence: TGTGCCAGCAGCGCCGGGGGGAAAAACACCATATATTTT.

This clone has just a few counts. The chain employs TRBV9 and TRBJ2-1, with 10 bases lining up with TRBD2. In germline, CDR1 is SGDLS, CDR2 YYNGEE. V dropped 2 bases and J dropped 4; count of bases not matched to a gene: 3. This CDR3 is 15 amino acids long. Here the CDR3 DNA reads TGTGCCAGCAGCGTGGGGACTAGCGATTACAATGAGCAGTTCTTC. It is translated as CASSVGTSDYNEQFF.

The J gene is TRBJ2-7, the V gene TRBV14; no definite D call. With 5 bases removed from V and 3 bases from J, the gap between germline ends came to 8 bases. The CDR3 is 12 residues long. CDR1 is SGHDN and CDR2 is FVKESK in the germline V gene. The CDR3 nucleotides are TGTGCCAGCAGCGTGAAGTACTACGAGCAGTACTTC. It yields the protein CASSVKYYEQYF.

This clone has only one observation. This sequence joins TRBV11-3 and TRBJ2-1; perhaps TRBD2 as D (6 bases). There are 13 residues in the CDR3. Trimming took 5 bases from V and 5 from J, leaving 10 bases between them. The germline CDR1 and CDR2 sequences are SGHNT and YENEEA. The CDR3 bases are TGTGCCAGCAGCGGGGACTTGGACAATGAGCAGTTCTTC. Amino acid sequence: CASSGDLDNEQFF.

The chain is built from TRBV5-1 and TRBJ1-6, with D uncertain. This CDR3 is 16 amino acids long. The germline V gene encodes CDR1 SGHRS and CDR2 YFSETQ. Deletions cut 0 bases from V and 7 bases from J, with 14 bases between. For the CDR3, the DNA is TGCGCCAGCAGCTTGGAGACGCAGTCCCCCAATTCACCCCTCCACTTT. Protein sequence: CASSLETQSPNSPLHF.

This clone was observed a handful of times. This chain links TRBV9 with TRBJ2-2, with D hard to call. Germline loops: CDR1 SGDLS, CDR2 YYNGEE. The CDR3 consists of 12 residues. Between the trimmed V and J ends, which lost 3 bases and 7 bases, there was a span of 7 bases. CDR3 sequence reads: CASSGPGGELFF. The CDR3 coding sequence is TGTGCCAGCAGCGGACCCGGCGGGGAGCTGTTTTTT.

The genes are TRBV19 and TRBJ2-5, with a weak D call TRBD2 (5 bases). There are 12 residues in the CDR3. Germline CDR1 LNHDA, CDR2 SQIVND (reference sequence). The germline V and J ends were trimmed by 1 base and 5 bases, with 5 bases remaining between them. For the CDR3, the DNA is TGTGCCAGTAGTATAGCGGGGGAGACCCAGTACTTC. Amino acids: CASSIAGETQYF.

This chain joins TRBV9 and TRBJ2-1, with TRBD2 matching over 10 bases. CDR1 and CDR2 from the germline V gene are SGDLS and YYNGEE. V dropped 5 bases and J dropped 12; count of bases not matched to a gene: 5. This CDR3 is 12 amino acids long. CDR3 region: CASSGTSDGQFF. The DNA for the CDR3 is TGTGCCAGCAGTGGGACTAGCGATGGGCAGTTCTTC.

This clone has more than one count but fewer than ten. The chain couples TRBV6-6 to TRBJ1-2, with TRBD1 identical over 12 bases. The CDR3 loop spans 16 amino acids. CDR1 is MNHNY and CDR2 is SVGAGI in the germline V gene (reference sequence). Unmatched junction bases numbered 12, after V lost 5 bases and J lost 8 bases. The CDR3 DNA is TGTGCCAGCAGTCGAATATCCGGGACAGGGGGCTACGGCTACACCTTC. Protein sequence: CASSRISGTGGYGYTF.

On this clone: Mismatch with germline at one junction end may stem from a read error. The rearrangement links TRBV9 to TRBJ1-1; D is uncertain. The CDR3 runs to 14 residues. Germline V gene sequence: CDR1 SGDLS, CDR2 YYNGEE. The CDR3: CASSREVGDTKAFF. CDR3 bases: TGTGCCAGCAGCAGAGAAGTGGGCGACACTAAAGCTTTCTTT.

The rearrangement joins TRBV6-5 to TRBJ1-5, with unresolved D. The germline gives CDR1 MNHEY, CDR2 SVGAGI. V was trimmed by 6 bases and J by 0 bases, leaving 12 bases between them. This CDR3 spans 15 amino acids. The CDR3 DNA follows: TGTGCCAGCAGGGTGGCAGCCGATAGCAATCAGCCCCAGCATTTT. Protein: CASRVAADSNQPQHF.

The chain is built from TRBV13 and TRBJ2-1, with D uncertain. In germline, CDR1 is PRHDT, CDR2 FYEKMQ (reference sequence). The CDR3 runs to 15 residues. Trimming removed 4 bases at V and 1 base at J, with 11 bases between. The CDR3: CASSYTTDSYNEQFF. The DNA of the CDR3 is TGTGCCAGCAGCTACACAACGGATTCCTACAATGAGCAGTTCTTC.

The chain joins TRBV14 to TRBJ1-2; D not certain. The CDR3 contains 15 residues. Trimming stripped 1 base from V and 1 base from J, with 10 bases between. CDR1 and CDR2 from the germline V gene are SGHDN and FVKESK. The CDR3 DNA follows: TGTGCCAGCAGCCAAGGAAGTAACCTTAACTATGGCTACACCTTC. Amino acid sequence: CASSQGSNLNYGYTF.

This clone was seen a single time. The rearrangement uses TRBV11-3 and TRBJ2-1; 9 nucleotides align to TRBD2. V was pared by 4 bases and J by 7 bases, with 8 bases of the junction left unmatched. Germline values: CDR1 SGHNT, CDR2 YENEEA. This CDR3 region has 15 residues. The DNA for the CDR3 is TGTGCCAGCAGCTCCTTAGCGGGAGCGGATAATGAGCAGTTCTTC. Its translation is CASSSLAGADNEQFF.

The chain couples TRBV2 to TRBJ1-1; D perhaps matches TRBD1 (5 bases). Germline CDR1 reads SNHLY; CDR2 reads FYNNEI. The ends were cut back, 6 bases at V and 4 bases at J, with 15 bases in the middle. The CDR3 spans 14 residues. The CDR3 DNA reads TGTGCCAGCAGCCAACAGGCTCTGGTCACTGAAGCTTTCTTT. The encoded protein is CASSQQALVTEAFF. Full variable domain (remainder filled in from reference TRBV2 and TRBJ1-1): EPEVTQTPSHQVTQMGQEVILRCVPISNHLYFYWYRQILGQKVEFLVSFYNNEISEKSEIFDDQFSVERPDGSNFTLKIRSTKLEDSAMYFCASSQQALVTEAFFGQGTRLTVV.

The gene calls are TRBV4-1 and TRBJ2-1; the D gene is possibly TRBD2 (5 bases). Germline CDR1 MGHRA, CDR2 YSYEKL. V dropped 4 bases and J dropped 7 bases, with 17 bases sitting between them. The CDR3 totals 15 residues. CDR3 nucleotide sequence: TGCGCCAGCAGCCTGCTTCTCTCCGCGGGTAATGAGCAGTTCTTC. As protein: CASSLLLSAGNEQFF.

The genes are TRBV6-5 and TRBJ1-3; maybe TRBD1 (5 bases). V gave up 10 bases and J gave up 2 bases, with 18 bases separating them. The CDR3 loop spans 15 amino acids. CDR1 is MNHEY and CDR2 is SVGAGI in the germline V gene. This CDR3 reads CATAVGTEPGNTIYF. The CDR3 DNA is TGTGCCACCGCGGTAGGGACTGAACCTGGAAACACCATATATTTT.